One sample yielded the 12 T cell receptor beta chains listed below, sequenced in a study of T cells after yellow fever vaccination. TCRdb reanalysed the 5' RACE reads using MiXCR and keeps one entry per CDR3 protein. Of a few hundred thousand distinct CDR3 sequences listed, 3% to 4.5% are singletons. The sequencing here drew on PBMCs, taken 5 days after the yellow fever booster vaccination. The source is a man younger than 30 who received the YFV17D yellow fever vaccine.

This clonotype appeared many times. The DNA for the CDR3 is TGCGCCAGCAGCCAGTCGACAGGGAACACCGGGGAGCTGTTTTTT. Its protein product is CASSQSTGNTGELFF. This chain uses TRBV4-1 with TRBJ2-2, with D possibly matching TRBD1 (6 bases). This CDR3 is built from 15 residues. V dropped 3 bases and J dropped 1 base, with 9 bases sitting between them. Germline CDR1 is MGHRA and CDR2 is YSYEKL.

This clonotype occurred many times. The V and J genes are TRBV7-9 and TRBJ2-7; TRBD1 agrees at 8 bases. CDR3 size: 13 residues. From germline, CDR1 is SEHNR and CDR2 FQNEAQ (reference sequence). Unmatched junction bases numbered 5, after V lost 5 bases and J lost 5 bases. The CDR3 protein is CASSIGQGNEQYF. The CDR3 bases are TGTGCCAGCAGCATCGGACAGGGCAACGAGCAGTACTTC.

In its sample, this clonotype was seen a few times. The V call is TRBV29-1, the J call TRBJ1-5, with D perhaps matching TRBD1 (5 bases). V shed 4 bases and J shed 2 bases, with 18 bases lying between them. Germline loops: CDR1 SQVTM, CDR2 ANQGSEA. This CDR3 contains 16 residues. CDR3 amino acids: CSVVIGEQFRNQPQHF. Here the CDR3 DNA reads TGCAGCGTTGTTATAGGGGAACAGTTTCGCAATCAGCCCCAGCATTTT.

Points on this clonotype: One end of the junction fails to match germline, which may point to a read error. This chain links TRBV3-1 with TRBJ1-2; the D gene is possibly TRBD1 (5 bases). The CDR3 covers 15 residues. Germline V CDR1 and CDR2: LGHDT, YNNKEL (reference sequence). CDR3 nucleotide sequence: TGTGCCAGCAGCCAGGGAGTGGGGACTAACTATGGCTTCACCTTC. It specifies CASSQGVGTNYGFTF.

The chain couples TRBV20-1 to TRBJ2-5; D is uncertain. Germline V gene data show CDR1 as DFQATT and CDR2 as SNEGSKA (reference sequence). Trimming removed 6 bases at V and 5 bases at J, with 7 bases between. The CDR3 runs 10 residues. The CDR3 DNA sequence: TGCAGTGCCGCGTGGGAGACCCAGTACTTC. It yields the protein CSAAWETQYF.

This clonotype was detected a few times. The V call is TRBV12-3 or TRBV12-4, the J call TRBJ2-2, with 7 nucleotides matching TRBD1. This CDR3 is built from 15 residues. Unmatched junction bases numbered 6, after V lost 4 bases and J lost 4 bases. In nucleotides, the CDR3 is TGTGCCAGCAGTTACTGGACAGGCTTCACCGGGGAGCTGTTTTTT. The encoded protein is CASSYWTGFTGELFF.

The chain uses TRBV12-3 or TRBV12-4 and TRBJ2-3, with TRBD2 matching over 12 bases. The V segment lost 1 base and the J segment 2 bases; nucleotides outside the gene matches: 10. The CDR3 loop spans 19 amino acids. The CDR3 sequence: CASSLEAGRTSGVTDTQYF. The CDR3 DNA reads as TGTGCCAGCAGTTTAGAGGCCGGGCGGACTAGCGGGGTCACAGATACGCAGTATTTT.

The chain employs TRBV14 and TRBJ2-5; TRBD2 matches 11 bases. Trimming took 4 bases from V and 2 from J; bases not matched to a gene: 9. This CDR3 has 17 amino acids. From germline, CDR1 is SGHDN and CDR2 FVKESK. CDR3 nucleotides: TGTGCCAGCAGCCCGCCGCTAGCGGGGGGCATACAAGAGACCCAGTACTTC. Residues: CASSPPLAGGIQETQYF.

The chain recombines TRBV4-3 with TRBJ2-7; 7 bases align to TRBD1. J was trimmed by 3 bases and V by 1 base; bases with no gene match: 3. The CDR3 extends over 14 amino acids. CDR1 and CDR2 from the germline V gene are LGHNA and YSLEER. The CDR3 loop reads CASSQAYRGYEQYF. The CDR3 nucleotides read TGCGCCAGCAGCCAAGCTTACAGGGGCTACGAGCAGTACTTC.

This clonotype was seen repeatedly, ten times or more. The CDR3 nucleotides read TGTGCCATCAGAACACTTGAGGAGGGTGGAACTGAAGCTTTCTTT. It specifies CAIRTLEEGGTEAFF. J is TRBJ1-1 and V is TRBV10-3; D unclear. Germline assignment: CDR1 ENHRY and CDR2 SYGVKD. The length of the CDR3 is 15 residues. Trimming removed 6 bases from V and 5 bases from J, with 19 bases in between.

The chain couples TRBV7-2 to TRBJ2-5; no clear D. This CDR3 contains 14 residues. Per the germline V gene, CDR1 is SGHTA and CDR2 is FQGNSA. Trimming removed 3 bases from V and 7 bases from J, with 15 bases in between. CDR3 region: CASSFPRQAGTQYF. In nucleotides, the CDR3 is TGTGCCAGCAGCTTTCCCCGGCAGGCTGGGACCCAGTACTTC.

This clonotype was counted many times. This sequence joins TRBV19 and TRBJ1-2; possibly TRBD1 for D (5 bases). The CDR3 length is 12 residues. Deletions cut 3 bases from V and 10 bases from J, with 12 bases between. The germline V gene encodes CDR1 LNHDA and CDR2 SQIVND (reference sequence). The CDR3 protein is CASSMRGVYYTF. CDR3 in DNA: TGTGCCAGTAGTATGAGAGGGGTTTACTACACCTTC.